This T cell receptor (beta chain) was sequenced during a study of read filtering for tumor transcriptome and immune sequencing. Background on the study: R-ISS stage counts were roughly eight for I, about 15 for II, more than 5 for III.

Trimming stripped 0 bases from V and 2 bases from J, with 18 bases between. Germline CDR1 reads SGHRS; CDR2 reads YFSETQ. This CDR3 region has 17 residues. Bone marrow was sampled from every patient at the time of active disease. Ten or more counts support this clonotype. Its specificity is not known. Whole-study results and caveats: Sorted CD138-negative bone marrow cells were not purified T cells.

This library used roughly 400 ng RNA and molecular barcoded adaptors spanning alpha/delta and beta/gamma chains. Each CDR3 protein gets one entry after TCRdb re-called the reads with MiXCR. This sample has some 48,000 distinct CDR3 sequences, with approximately 19% found just once. The chain is built from TRBV5-1 and TRBJ2-7; TRBD2 might be the D (5 bases). The sequence was obtained from a donor at least 40 years old with multiple myeloma. Sequencing was done on a sample of a population of CD138-negative cells sorted from bone marrow. CDR3 amino acids: CASSLAAGFGRAYEQYF. CDR3 in DNA: TGCGCCAGCAGCTTGGCTGCGGGTTTCGGCAGAGCCTACGAGCAGTACTTC.